This is a list of T cell receptor beta chains from one sample in a study of blood T cell repertoires in COVID-19. TCRdb keeps only in-frame clones here, not all; method: immunoSEQ multiplex PCR. Of 350,000 to 400,000 clones in the sample, less than 90% were seen once. Material for sequencing was peripheral blood. Receptor source: a woman aged 55-69 years with COVID-19, enrolled during active disease. Each CDR3 is given without its conserved first and last residue.

j_call | cdr3_length | v_call | cdr3_aa
TRBJ1-2 | 12 | TRBV5-8 | ASSFDIRDYGYT
TRBJ1-2 | 11 | TRBV18 | ASSPPVRDGYT
TRBJ2-7 | 12 | TRBV6-1 | ASSEAWSSYEQY
TRBJ2-7 | 12 | TRBV5-1 | ASSFGTSRYEQY
TRBJ2-2 | 12 | TRBV6-5 | ASRSGGNTGELF
TRBJ2-3 | 16 | TRBV18 | ASSPITSGGAGTDTQY
TRBJ1-1 | 16 | TRBV2 | ASSLYVGQGARNTEAF
TRBJ1-1 | 11 | TRBV19 | ASSTWGDTEAF
TRBJ2-7 | 14 | TRBV25-1 | ASSPSTDRGYYEQY
TRBJ2-3 | 12 | TRBV7-2 | ASSFGGAWDTQY
TRBJ2-6 | 15 | TRBV7-3 | ASSLYGTGVGANVLT
TRBJ1-2 | 14 | TRBV3-1/TRBV3-2 | ASSQDVKQGIAGYT
TRBJ2-5 | 12 | TRBV29-1 | SVGTSGGVETQY
TRBJ2-7 | 15 | TRBV4-2 | ASSRAQGGPTLGEQY
TRBJ1-2 | 12 | TRBV5-4 | ASSQTGLMSGYT
TRBJ2-5 | 15 | TRBV7-2 | ASSLTALARGRETQY
TRBJ2-1 | 14 | TRBV5-4 | ASSPTGTGGYNEQF
TRBJ2-7 | 15 | TRBV7-9 | ASSLTSTGGFSYEQY
TRBJ1-5 | 13 | TRBV19 | ASRSGAGGNQPQH
TRBJ1-2 | 11 | TRBV2 | ASSEGQVWGYT
TRBJ1-2 | 11 | TRBV28 | ASSIRDRGRYT
TRBJ2-5 | 14 | TRBV11-2 | ASSLGPRGLGETQY
TRBJ2-7 | 15 | TRBV14 | ASSQGGRGNLIYEQY
TRBJ2-1 | 13 | TRBV5-1 | ASVQLAGSYNEQF
TRBJ1-5 | 13 | TRBV27 | ASSFAGGENQPQH
TRBJ1-2 | 12 | TRBV10-3 | AITPDTGTNGYT
TRBJ2-3 | 12 | TRBV6-1 | ASSEGWTGVTQY
TRBJ2-3 | 12 | TRBV6-5 | ASSFRTSTDTQY
TRBJ2-2 | 11 | TRBV29-1 | SVERPNTGELF